This T cell receptor (beta chain) originates from a study of cytomegalovirus exposure and HLA in healthy donors. Study-level findings and limits: TCR beta sequences numbering under 20,000 were associated with HLA alleles at 0.05 false discovery rate in a later analysis. A later analysis showed HLA-associated TCR beta chains outstripping equally common others in clonal expansion. Within a later analysis, the majority of CMV-associated TCR beta chains appeared HLA-restricted. Some highly shared sequence variants likely arose as a pipeline artifact.

About this clone itself: Its target is unknown.

Primers for the PCR totalled 60 Vbeta and 13 Jbeta. Data came from immunoSEQ multiplex PCR; TCRdb stores just in-frame clones and leaves some out. In the table there are some 120,000 clones, 77% of which are singletons. The V gene's germline CDR1 is ENHRY and CDR2 SYGVKD. The CDR3 consists of 16 residues. V trimming: 4 bases; J trimming: 8 bases; junction bases outside the gene matches: 6. This TCR came from a man aged 18 to 35 in good health and CMV-seropositive. The chain recombines TRBV10-3 with TRBJ2-1, with TRBD2 matching 15 bases. Source material: PBMCs. In DNA, the CDR3 is TGTGCCATCAGTGTTGGACTAGCGGGGGGGCAGGATGAGCAGTTCTTC. Translation: CAISVGLAGGQDEQFF.